One and the same sample provided the 16 T cell receptor beta chains below, sequenced in a study of blood T cells in healthy people across ages. Through a sample-barcoded 5' primer and a J-beta primer mix, a second PCR was run for roughly 7 to 12 cycles. In TCRdb, the 5' RACE reads were re-called with MiXCR into one record per CDR3 protein. Of over 500,000 distinct CDR3 sequences listed, around 27% are singletons. These data were likewise used in another study, on T cells of mothers and their children.

Sequencing input: blood. The receptor set was obtained from a boy aged 2 to 10 in good health.

CDR3 protein: CAISGREGVVSYGYTF. In DNA form, the CDR3 reads TGTGCCATCAGTGGCAGGGAAGGAGTTGTTTCCTATGGCTACACCTTC. The chain couples TRBV10-3 to TRBJ1-2; weak D call: TRBD1 (5 bases). Germline CDR1 reads ENHRY; CDR2 reads SYGVKD. V lost 4 bases and J 4 bases, leaving 19 bases between the germline ends. This CDR3 has 16 residues.

The gene calls are TRBV6-5 and TRBJ2-7; 11 bases are a match to TRBD2. The CDR3 spans 15 residues. The V segment lost 4 bases and the J segment 3 bases; nucleotides outside the gene matches: 5. The germline V gene has CDR1 MNHEY and CDR2 SVGAGI. The CDR3 DNA reads TGTGCCAGCAGTTCTACTAGCGGGGGACTCTACGAGCAGTACTTC. Protein sequence: CASSSTSGGLYEQYF.

In this sample, this clonotype turned up a few times. The chain recombines TRBV7-9 with TRBJ2-3, with unresolved D. Germline CDR1 SEHNR, CDR2 FQNEAQ (reference sequence). CDR3 length: 14 residues. The V end lost 3 bases, the J end lost 6 bases, and 13 bases lay between the germline ends. The CDR3 DNA follows: TGTGCCAGCAGCTTTAGTGGCGAGATGGATACGCAGTATTTT. Protein product: CASSFSGEMDTQYF.

This clonotype was found a few times. The V and J genes are TRBV20-1 and TRBJ2-1, with 8 bases identical to TRBD2. The CDR3 is made up of 16 amino acids. Trimming at V came to 3 bases and at J to 8 bases, leaving 15 bases not matched to a gene. The V gene's germline CDR1 is DFQATT and CDR2 SNEGSKA (reference sequence). The CDR3 bases are TGCAGTGCTAGGGGACTAGGAAGAACCCCCGGGGATGAGCAGTTCTTC. Its protein product is CSARGLGRTPGDEQFF.

The chain has TRBV7-9 and TRBJ2-5, with D perhaps TRBD1 or TRBD2 (5 bases each). The DNA end favors TRBJ2-7, so the J call may be wrong. The CDR3 has 16 residues. Germline V gives CDR1 SEHNR, CDR2 FQNEAQ (reference sequence). CDR3 bases: TGTGCCAGCAGCTTAGTATGGGGGAAAACCTCCTACGAGCAGTACTTC. It codes for CASSLVWGKTSYEQYF.

The chain carries TRBV7-2 and TRBJ2-3; TRBD2 aligns across 11 bases. This CDR3 has 16 residues. Trimming took 1 base from V and 1 from J; bases not matched to a gene: 1. Germline V gene lookup returns CDR1 SGHTA and CDR2 FQGNSA. The CDR3: CASSLVGLAGTDTQYF. The CDR3 nucleotides are TGTGCCAGCAGCTTAGTGGGACTAGCGGGCACAGATACGCAGTATTTT.

The V gene is TRBV10-3, the J gene TRBJ1-1; a possible D gene is TRBD1 (5 bases). Trimming took off 4 bases at V and 5 bases at J, with 5 bases between the two ends. CDR3 length: 11 amino acids. From germline, CDR1 is ENHRY and CDR2 SYGVKD. CDR3 DNA sequence: TGTGCCATCAGTGGGGGGACTGAAGCTTTCTTT. As protein: CAISGGTEAFF.

The V call is TRBV12-3 or TRBV12-4, the J call TRBJ2-4; D perhaps matches TRBD1 (5 bases). The germline V and J ends were trimmed by 2 bases and 8 bases, with 13 bases remaining between them. The CDR3 length is 14 residues. CDR3 region: CASSLIQGNHIQYF. The CDR3 DNA reads TGTGCCAGCAGTTTAATCCAGGGAAACCACATTCAGTACTTC.

The gene calls are TRBV20-1 and TRBJ2-3; 11 bases map to TRBD2. After removal of 5 bases from V and 2 bases from J, the junction contained 6 bases not matched to a gene. The CDR3 runs to 15 residues. Germline CDR1 is DFQATT and CDR2 is SNEGSKA (reference sequence). This CDR3 reads CSAARLAGNTDTQYF. As DNA, the CDR3 is TGCAGTGCTGCCAGACTAGCGGGGAACACAGATACGCAGTATTTT.

The J gene is TRBJ2-1, the V gene TRBV7-8; 7 nucleotides line up with TRBD1. The V segment lost 4 bases and the J segment 3 bases; nucleotides outside the gene matches: 6. This CDR3 has 15 amino acids. Germline-derived CDR1 and CDR2 are SGHVS and FQNEAQ. For the CDR3, the DNA is TGTGCCAGCAGCTACAGGGGATCCGGCTACAATGAGCAGTTCTTC. Translation: CASSYRGSGYNEQFF.

Only a few counts were recorded for this clonotype. The V gene is TRBV29-1, the J gene TRBJ2-3; possible D gene TRBD2, 6 bases. CDR3 length equals 12 residues. Germline values: CDR1 SQVTM, CDR2 ANQGSEA. V lost 7 bases, J lost 6 bases, and 14 bases lay in between. The CDR3 region is CSGHGGADTQYF. CDR3 in DNA: TGCAGCGGCCACGGAGGGGCCGATACGCAGTATTTT.

This clonotype appeared a few times. The rearrangement uses TRBV12-3 or TRBV12-4 and TRBJ2-7, with TRBD2 identical over 10 bases. With V trimmed by 6 bases and J by 3 bases, 5 bases remained unmatched. The CDR3 has 14 amino acids. The DNA for the CDR3 is TGTGCCAGCAGGAGGACTAGCGGCGACTACGAGCAGTACTTC. It is translated as CASRRTSGDYEQYF.

The rearrangement joins TRBV6-6 to TRBJ1-2, with D perhaps matching TRBD1 (6 bases). Germline assignment: CDR1 MNHNY and CDR2 SVGAGI (reference sequence). V was clipped by 6 bases and J by 5 bases, with 16 bases between them. CDR3 length: 14 residues. CDR3 DNA: TGTGCCAGCAGCCACAAGACAGGCGATTATGGCTACACCTTC. Protein sequence: CASSHKTGDYGYTF.

This sequence joins TRBV20-1 and TRBJ2-5, with 9 bases aligning to TRBD2. The end of the DNA fits TRBJ2-1 better, so the J call may be wrong. The germline CDR1 and CDR2 sequences are DFQATT and SNEGSKA (reference sequence). The CDR3 contains 15 residues. CDR3 residues: CSAYLSGRTYNEQFF. The CDR3 nucleotides are TGCAGTGCGTACCTTAGCGGGAGAACCTACAATGAGCAGTTCTTC.

This clonotype has at least ten counts. This chain joins TRBV7-2 and TRBJ1-5, with D unclear. The V gene lost 4 bases and the J gene lost 6 bases, with 10 bases spanning the gap. The CDR3 is 13 amino acids. Germline V gene sequence: CDR1 SGHTA, CDR2 FQGNSA. The DNA of the CDR3 is TGTGCCAGCAGCTCCGAGTCTCGTCAGCCCCAGCATTTT. Protein product: CASSSESRQPQHF.

This clonotype appeared many times. The chain is built from TRBV7-2 and TRBJ2-1, with 8 bases identical to TRBD2. This CDR3 spans 15 amino acids. The germline CDR1 and CDR2 sequences are SGHTA and FQGNSA. The J segment lost 4 bases and the V segment lost 5 bases, leaving 7 bases of the junction unmatched. CDR3 coding DNA: TGTGCCAGCAGCCCCAGCGGGAGATCATACAATGAGCAGTTCTTC. Residues: CASSPSGRSYNEQFF.